The text below deals with one T cell receptor (beta chain). CDR1 is SGDLS and CDR2 is YYNGEE in the germline V gene. The CDR3 covers 16 residues. V shed 2 bases and J 4 bases; nucleotides not matched to a gene: 9. The data derive from a study of blood T cell repertoires in COVID-19. Turning to the study itself: The study drew acute and convalescent COVID-19 samples from the United States, Italy and Spain.

Some clones are missing from TCRdb's copy, which holds only in-frame ones; the method was immunoSEQ multiplex PCR. The profile shows 150,000 to 200,000 clones, approximately 88% of them singletons. This study enrolled people aged about 18 to 95 from around 25 US geographic areas. For recovered donors of Cohort 3, there were two negative PCRs, clearance, or symptom resolution. This clonotype was sampled from a woman aged 50 to 60 who had recovered from COVID-19. Sequencing was performed on PBMCs or T cells enriched from blood (not recorded which). This chain joins TRBV9 and TRBJ1-3; 7 bases line up with TRBD1. This chain's CDR3 is CASSVEVGGFGNTIYF. In DNA form, the CDR3 reads TGTGCCAGCAGCGTGGAGGTAGGGGGCTTCGGAAACACCATATATTTT.